The T cell receptor beta chain under discussion was sequenced for a study of T cells in Graves' hyperthyroidism and ophthalmopathy. Across the whole study: Once the initial diagnosis was made, peripheral blood was obtained before any treatment. Notes on the study in general: Model output signaled ophthalmopathy a median approximately 6 months ahead of onset.

This clonotype has more than one count but fewer than ten. Its antigen is currently unknown. RNA transcripts yielded amplified TCR beta CDR3 regions. Researchers ran a first-round RT-PCR on the TCR CDR3 using the HTBI primer set. TCRdb independently ran MiXCR on the multiplex PCR reads; one entry per CDR3 protein. The sample lists about 550,000 distinct CDR3 sequences, under 25% occurring once. V dropped 5 bases and J dropped 6; count of bases not matched to a gene: 9. The length of the CDR3 is 15 residues. Germline assignment: CDR1 MNHNS and CDR2 SASEGT. The clonotype originates from a man younger than 30 with Graves' hyperthyroidism. The sample consisted of blood. The genes are TRBV6-1 and TRBJ1-1, with 10 positions matching TRBD1. This CDR3 is CASSPRTGGLAEAFF. In DNA, the CDR3 is TGTGCCAGCAGTCCAAGGACAGGGGGATTAGCTGAAGCTTTCTTT.